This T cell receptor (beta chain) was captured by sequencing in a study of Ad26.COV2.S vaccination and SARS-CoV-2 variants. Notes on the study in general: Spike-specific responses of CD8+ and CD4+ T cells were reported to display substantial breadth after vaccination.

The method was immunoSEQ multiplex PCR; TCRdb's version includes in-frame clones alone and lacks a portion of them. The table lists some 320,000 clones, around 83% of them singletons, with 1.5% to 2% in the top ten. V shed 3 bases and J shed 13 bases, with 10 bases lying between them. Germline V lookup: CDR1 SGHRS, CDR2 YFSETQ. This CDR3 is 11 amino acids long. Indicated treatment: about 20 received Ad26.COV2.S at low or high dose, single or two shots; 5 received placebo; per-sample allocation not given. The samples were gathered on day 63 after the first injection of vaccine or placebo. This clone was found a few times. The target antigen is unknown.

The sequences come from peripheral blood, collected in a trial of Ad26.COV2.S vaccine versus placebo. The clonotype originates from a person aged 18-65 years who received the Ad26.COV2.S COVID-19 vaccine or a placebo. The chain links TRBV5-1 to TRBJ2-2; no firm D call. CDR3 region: CASSSAYGLFF. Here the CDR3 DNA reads TGCGCCAGCAGCTCCGCCTACGGGCTGTTTTTT. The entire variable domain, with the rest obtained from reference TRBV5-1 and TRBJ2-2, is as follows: KAGVTQTPRYLIKTRGQQVTLSCSPISGHRSVSWYQQTPGQGLQFLFEYFSETQRNKGNFPGRFSGRQFSNSRSEMNVSTLELGDSALYLCASSSAYGLFFGEGSRLTVL.